Listed below are T cell receptor beta chains from one sample, sequenced in a study of beta chain features in type 1 diabetes. Here immunoSEQ multiplex PCR was the method, and the copy in TCRdb shows in-frame clones only, minus some. The sample has around 140,000 clones; roughly 10% are singletons. Sequenced: central memory CD4+ T cells from blood. Receptors were obtained from a man aged 25-45 years with type 1 diabetes. The CDR3 runs from the conserved cysteine through the conserved F or W. The D gene is left open where the match is weak. The listing skips clone size in some rows; elsewhere it reads once, few, many or a size class.

abundance | j_gene | v_gene | d_gene | CDR3nt | CDR3aa
. | TRBJ2-3 | TRBV7-8 | . | TGTGCCAGCAGCTTAATGACAGGAACAGATACGCAGTATTTT | CASSLMTGTDTQYF
few | TRBJ2-3 | TRBV4-3 | TRBD1 | TGCGCCAGCAGCCAATCCGGGACAGTTACCACAGATACGCAGTATTTT | CASSQSGTVTTDTQYF
few | TRBJ2-5 | TRBV19 | . | TGTGCCAGTAGTGAGGGGGGGACTCAAGAGACCCAGTACTTC | CASSEGGTQETQYF
few | TRBJ1-4 | TRBV7-6 | TRBD1 | TGTGCCAGCACGCTGGGACAGGGGAATGAAAAACTGTTTTTT | CASTLGQGNEKLFF
few | TRBJ1-2 | TRBV7-9 | . | TGTGCCAGCAGCTTACAGGGTGACGGCTACACCTTC | CASSLQGDGYTF
few | TRBJ1-1 | TRBV30 | . | TGTGCCTGGAGTGTACCCGGACAAAACACTGAAGCTTTCTTT | CAWSVPGQNTEAFF
once | TRBJ2-5 | TRBV7-2 | TRBD2 | TGTGCCAGCAGCCCGCTAGCGGGGGTAGAGACCCAGTACTTC | CASSPLAGVETQYF
. | TRBJ2-2 | TRBV18 | . | TGTGCCAGCTCATCCCTGGGACTGAACACCGGGGAGCTGTTTTTT | CASSSLGLNTGELFF
few | TRBJ2-6 | TRBV18 | . | TGTGCCAGCTCACCGGGACTCTCTGGGGCCAACGTCCTGACTTTC | CASSPGLSGANVLTF
. | TRBJ2-5 | TRBV5-6 | . | TGTGCCAGCAGCTTAACGGGGGACCAAGAGACCCAGTACTTC | CASSLTGDQETQYF
. | TRBJ2-7 | TRBV10-3 | TRBD2 | TGTGCCATCAGTGTTCGGACTAGCGGCTCCTACGAGCAGTACTTC | CAISVRTSGSYEQYF